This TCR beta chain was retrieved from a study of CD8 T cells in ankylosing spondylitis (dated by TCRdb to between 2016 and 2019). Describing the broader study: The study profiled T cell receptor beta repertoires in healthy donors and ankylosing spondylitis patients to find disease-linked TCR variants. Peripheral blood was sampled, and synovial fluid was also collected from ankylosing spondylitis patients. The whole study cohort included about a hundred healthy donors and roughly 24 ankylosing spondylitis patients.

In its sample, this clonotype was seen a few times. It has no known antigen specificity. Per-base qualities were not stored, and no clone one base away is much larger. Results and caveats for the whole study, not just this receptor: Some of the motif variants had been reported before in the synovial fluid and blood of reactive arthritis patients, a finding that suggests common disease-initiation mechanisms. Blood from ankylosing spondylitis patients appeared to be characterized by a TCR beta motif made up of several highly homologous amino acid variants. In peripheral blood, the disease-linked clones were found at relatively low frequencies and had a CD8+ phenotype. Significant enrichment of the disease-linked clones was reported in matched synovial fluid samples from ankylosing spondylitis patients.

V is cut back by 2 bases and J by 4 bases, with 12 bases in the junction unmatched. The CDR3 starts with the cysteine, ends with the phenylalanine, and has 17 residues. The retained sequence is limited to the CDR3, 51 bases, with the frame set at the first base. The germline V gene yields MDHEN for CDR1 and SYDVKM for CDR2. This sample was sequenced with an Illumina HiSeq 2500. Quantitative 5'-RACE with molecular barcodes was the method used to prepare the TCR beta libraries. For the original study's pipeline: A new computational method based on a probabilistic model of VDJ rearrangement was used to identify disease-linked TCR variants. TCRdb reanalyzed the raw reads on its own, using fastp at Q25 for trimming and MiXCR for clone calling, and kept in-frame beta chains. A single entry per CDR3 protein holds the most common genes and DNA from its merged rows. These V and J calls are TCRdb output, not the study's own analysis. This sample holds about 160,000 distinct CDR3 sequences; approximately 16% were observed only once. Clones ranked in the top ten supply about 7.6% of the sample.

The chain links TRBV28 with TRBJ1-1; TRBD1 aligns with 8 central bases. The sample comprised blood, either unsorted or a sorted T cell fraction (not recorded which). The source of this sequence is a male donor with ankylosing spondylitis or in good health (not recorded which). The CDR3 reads CASSLLPGGSGRTEAFF. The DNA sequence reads TGTGCCAGCAGTTTACTCCCAGGGGGCTCAGGTCGCACTGAAGCTTTCTTT.